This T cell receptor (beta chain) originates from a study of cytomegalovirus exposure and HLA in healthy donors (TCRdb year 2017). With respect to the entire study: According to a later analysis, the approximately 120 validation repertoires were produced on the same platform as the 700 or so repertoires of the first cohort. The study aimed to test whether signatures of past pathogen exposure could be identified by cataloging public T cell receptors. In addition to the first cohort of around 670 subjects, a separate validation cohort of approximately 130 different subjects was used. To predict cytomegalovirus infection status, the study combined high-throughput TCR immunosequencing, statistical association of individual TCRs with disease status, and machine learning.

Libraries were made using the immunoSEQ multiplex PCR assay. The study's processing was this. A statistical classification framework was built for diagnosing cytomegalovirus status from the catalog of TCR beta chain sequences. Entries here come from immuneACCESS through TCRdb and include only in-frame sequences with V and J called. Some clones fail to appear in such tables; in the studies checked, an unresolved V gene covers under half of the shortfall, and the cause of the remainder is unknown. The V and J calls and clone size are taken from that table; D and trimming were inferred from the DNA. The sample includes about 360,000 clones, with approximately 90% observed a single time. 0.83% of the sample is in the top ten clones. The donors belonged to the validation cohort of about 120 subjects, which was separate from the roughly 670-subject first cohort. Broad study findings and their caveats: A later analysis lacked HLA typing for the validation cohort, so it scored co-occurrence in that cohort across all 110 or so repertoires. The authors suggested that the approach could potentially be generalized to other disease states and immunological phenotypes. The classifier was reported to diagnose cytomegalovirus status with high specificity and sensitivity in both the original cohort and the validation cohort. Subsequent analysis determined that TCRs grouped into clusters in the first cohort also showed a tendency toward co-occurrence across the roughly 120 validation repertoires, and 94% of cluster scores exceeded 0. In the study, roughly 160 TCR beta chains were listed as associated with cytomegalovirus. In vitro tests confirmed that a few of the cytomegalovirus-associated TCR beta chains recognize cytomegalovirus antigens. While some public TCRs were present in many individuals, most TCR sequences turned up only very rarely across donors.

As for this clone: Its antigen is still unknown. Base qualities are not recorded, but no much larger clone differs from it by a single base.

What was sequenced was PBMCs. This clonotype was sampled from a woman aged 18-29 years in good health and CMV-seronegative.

The CDR3 in this case is CASSPGGVDGYTF. The nucleotide sequence reads TGTGCCAGCAGCCCGGGAGGGGTCGATGGCTACACCTTC. This chain is built from TRBV5-4 and TRBJ1-2, with a tentative D gene TRBD1 over 5 matching bases. The CDR3 measures 13 amino acids from cysteine to phenylalanine. The read is trimmed to its CDR3 DNA, 39 bases read in frame from base 1. Deletion took 4 bases off V and 6 bases off J, with a span of 13 bases between the germline ends. CDR1 is given as SGHNT and CDR2 as YYREEE, both from the germline V gene (reference sequence).